This TCR beta chain was documented in a study of T cell responses to AZD1222 COVID-19 vaccine. Libraries were prepared by immunoSEQ multiplex PCR; TCRdb keeps only in-frame clonotypes and omits some of them. The sample records 80,000 to 100,000 clones, around 90% being singletons. In germline, CDR1 is SQVTM, CDR2 ANQGSEA. This CDR3 contains 14 residues. V was trimmed by 5 bases and J by 3 bases, leaving 16 bases between them. The specimen comprised peripheral blood, sampled 28 days after the second AZD1222 dose. The J gene is TRBJ1-1, the V gene TRBV29-1; possibly TRBD1 for D (6 bases). The sequence was obtained from an adult who received the AZD1222 COVID-19 vaccine. CDR3: CSVPTQGLDTEAFF. Here the CDR3 DNA reads TGCAGCGTTCCTACCCAGGGGTTGGACACTGAAGCTTTCTTT.